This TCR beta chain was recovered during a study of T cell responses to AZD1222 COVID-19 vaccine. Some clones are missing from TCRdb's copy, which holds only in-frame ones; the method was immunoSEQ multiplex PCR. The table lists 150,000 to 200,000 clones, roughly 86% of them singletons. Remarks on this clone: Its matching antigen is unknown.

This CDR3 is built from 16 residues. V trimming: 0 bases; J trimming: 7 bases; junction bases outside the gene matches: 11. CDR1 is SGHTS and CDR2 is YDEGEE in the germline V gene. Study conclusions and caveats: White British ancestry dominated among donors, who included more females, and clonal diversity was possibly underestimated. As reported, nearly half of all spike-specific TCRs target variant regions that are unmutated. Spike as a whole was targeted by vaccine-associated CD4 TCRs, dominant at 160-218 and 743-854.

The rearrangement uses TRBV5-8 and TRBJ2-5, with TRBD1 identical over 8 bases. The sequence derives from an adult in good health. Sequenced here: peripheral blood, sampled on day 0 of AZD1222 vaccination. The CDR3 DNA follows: TGTGCCAGCAGCTTGGCCTTGAGGACAGGGCTGGGGACCCAGTACTTC. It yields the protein CASSLALRTGLGTQYF.